The next 31 T cell receptor beta chains were all read from a single sample in a study of blood T cell repertoires in COVID-19. TCRdb's copy holds only in-frame clones and misses some; the assay was immunoSEQ multiplex PCR. The table shows 150,000 to 190,000 clones, with about 88% occurring only once. Sample: PBMCs or T cells enriched from blood (not recorded which). Receptor source: a man aged 50 to 60 who had recovered from COVID-19.

This sequence joins TRBV20-1 and TRBJ1-5, with D possibly being TRBD1 (5 bases). CDR3 size: 14 residues. In germline, CDR1 is DFQATT, CDR2 SNEGSKA (reference sequence). The ends were cut back, 3 bases at V and 1 base at J, with 10 bases in the middle. The CDR3 nucleotides are TGCAGTGCTAGTAGCGGGGGGAGCAATCAGCCCCAGCATTTT. It encodes CSASSGGSNQPQHF.

This rearrangement joins TRBV15 to TRBJ1-2; 10 bases agree with TRBD1. The length of the CDR3 is 16 residues. Germline lookup yields CDR1 LNHNV and CDR2 YYDKDF (reference sequence). V gave up 1 base and J gave up 4 bases; unmatched junction bases: 6. DNA for the CDR3: TGTGCCACCAGCAGAGGAATCAGGGACAGGGGCTATGGCTACACCTTC. Residues: CATSRGIRDRGYGYTF.

Remarks on this clone: At one of its ends the junction is not consistent with the germline gene, which may arise from a read error. The rearrangement joins TRBV25-1 to TRBJ2-7; 8 bases map to TRBD1. Germline lookup yields CDR1 MGHDK and CDR2 SYGVNS. This CDR3 has 12 amino acids. In DNA, the CDR3 is TGTGCCAGCAGTGCCTCACCGGGACAGGAGTGGTTC. It codes for CASSASPGQEWF.

This rearrangement joins TRBV4-3 to TRBJ1-6, with a weak D call TRBD1 (5 bases). In germline, CDR1 is LGHNA, CDR2 YSLEER. The CDR3 length is 17 residues. V was pared by 0 bases and J by 9 bases, with 18 bases between. Here the CDR3 reads CASSQDLVQGLTSPLHF. CDR3 in DNA: TGCGCCAGCAGCCAAGATCTGGTGCAGGGCCTGACTTCACCCCTCCACTTT.

The chain has TRBV12-3 or TRBV12-4 and TRBJ2-5; 7 nucleotides agree with TRBD1. V lost 5 bases and J lost 4; bases outside the gene matches: 4. The CDR3 covers 13 residues. CDR3 nucleotides: TGTGCCAGCAGTAAGAACAGGGGAGAGACCCAGTACTTC. It specifies CASSKNRGETQYF.

The chain has TRBV4-1 and TRBJ1-5, with 7 bases identical to TRBD1. CDR1 is MGHRA, CDR2 YSYEKL, per germline. V lost 4 bases, J lost 2 bases, and 5 bases stayed unmatched. The length of the CDR3 is 15 residues. This chain's CDR3 is CASSRDRVGNQPQHF. Written as DNA, the CDR3 is TGCGCCAGCAGCCGAGACAGGGTAGGCAATCAGCCCCAGCATTTT.

The chain combines TRBV30 with TRBJ1-1; D is possibly TRBD1 (6 bases). The CDR3 runs 14 residues. Germline assignment: CDR1 GTSNPN and CDR2 SVGIG (reference sequence). The V end was cut by 5 bases, the J end by 1 base, with 14 bases between. CDR3 amino acids: CAWGAQGSNTEAFF. As DNA, the CDR3 is TGTGCCTGGGGAGCCCAGGGGTCGAACACTGAAGCTTTCTTT. The whole variable domain, filled in from reference TRBV30 and TRBJ1-1, reads SQTIHQWPATLVQPVGSPLSLECTVEGTSNPNLYWYRQAAGRGLQLLFYSVGIGQISSEVPQNLSASRPQDRQFILSSKKLLLSDSGFYLCAWGAQGSNTEAFFGQGTRLTVV.

The rearrangement uses TRBV7-3 and TRBJ2-3, with 7 positions matching TRBD2. The J segment lost 5 bases and the V segment lost 4 bases, leaving 3 bases of the junction unmatched. The CDR3 covers 13 residues. CDR1 and CDR2 (germline): SGHTA, FQGTGA. The CDR3 protein is CASSSGGGDTQYF. CDR3 DNA: TGTGCCAGCAGCTCCGGCGGGGGAGATACGCAGTATTTT.

V is TRBV6-5 and J is TRBJ1-1; D unresolved. V gave up 4 bases and J gave up 6 bases, with 12 bases separating them. CDR1 is MNHEY, CDR2 SVGAGI, per germline. CDR3 length equals 13 residues. Written as DNA, the CDR3 is TGTGCCAGCAGTTTTTGGGAGAGGGCTGAAGCTTTCTTT. Protein product: CASSFWERAEAFF.

The V and J genes are TRBV4-1 and TRBJ1-1; perhaps TRBD1 as D (5 bases). With 0 bases removed from V and 3 bases from J, the gap between germline ends came to 14 bases. This CDR3 comprises 16 residues. Germline V lookup: CDR1 MGHRA, CDR2 YSYEKL. The CDR3 region is CASSQEGRGSHTEAFF. Here the CDR3 DNA reads TGCGCCAGCAGCCAAGAAGGAAGGGGTTCGCACACTGAAGCTTTCTTT.

The chain couples TRBV19 to TRBJ1-5, with TRBD1 identical over 7 bases. Germline assignment: CDR1 LNHDA and CDR2 SQIVND (reference sequence). The trim removed 3 bases at V and 6 bases at J, leaving 5 bases unmatched. CDR3 length: 14 residues. This chain's CDR3 is CASSMQGGGQPQHF. CDR3 DNA: TGTGCCAGTAGTATGCAGGGGGGAGGTCAGCCCCAGCATTTT.

The chain has TRBV3-1 (or the pseudogene TRBV3-2) and TRBJ1-1; D uncertain. The V end lost 0 bases, the J end lost 1 base, and 3 bases lay between the germline ends. This CDR3 comprises 13 residues. Looked up from germline, CDR1 is LGHDT and CDR2 is YNNKEL (reference sequence). This CDR3 is CASSQDRNTEAFF. CDR3 coding DNA: TGTGCCAGCAGCCAAGACAGGAACACTGAAGCTTTCTTT.

This chain uses TRBV9 with TRBJ2-1; 15 bases are shared with TRBD2. Per the germline V gene, CDR1 is SGDLS and CDR2 is YYNGEE. This CDR3 contains 17 residues. Trimming at V came to 2 bases and at J to 5 bases, leaving 5 bases not matched to a gene. In nucleotides, the CDR3 is TGTGCCAGCAGCGTTGGACTAGCGGGGGGGCCGGACAATGAGCAGTTCTTC. Encoded protein: CASSVGLAGGPDNEQFF.

In DNA form, the CDR3 reads TGTGCCAGCAGCCCAGGGGAGTACTATGGCTACACCTTC. Translating it yields CASSPGEYYGYTF. This chain joins TRBV7-9 and TRBJ1-2; the D gene is possibly TRBD1 (6 bases). Germline lookup yields CDR1 SEHNR and CDR2 FQNEAQ (reference sequence). The CDR3 has 13 residues. Trimming removed 5 bases from V and 3 bases from J, with 10 bases in between.

The chain has TRBV2 and TRBJ2-3; 13 nucleotides line up with TRBD2. The CDR3 totals 16 residues. With V trimmed by 6 bases and J by 1 base, 4 bases remained unmatched. Germline V gene sequence: CDR1 SNHLY, CDR2 FYNNEI. The CDR3 reads CASRKGTSGGTDTQYF. CDR3 in DNA: TGTGCCAGCAGGAAAGGGACTAGCGGGGGCACAGATACGCAGTATTTT.

This rearrangement joins TRBV19 to TRBJ2-3; 9 nucleotides match TRBD2. The length of the CDR3 is 15 residues. In germline, CDR1 is LNHDA, CDR2 SQIVND (reference sequence). V lost 3 bases to trimming and J lost 6 bases; unmatched junction nucleotides: 7. CDR3: CASSILAGGWDTQYF. CDR3 DNA: TGTGCCAGTAGTATTCTGGCGGGGGGGTGGGATACGCAGTATTTT.

This chain links TRBV19 with TRBJ2-3; 13 nucleotides match TRBD2. The trim removed 3 bases at V and 7 bases at J, leaving 7 bases unmatched. Germline CDR1 reads LNHDA; CDR2 reads SQIVND (reference sequence). The CDR3 has 16 amino acids. This CDR3 reads CASSIGLAGDSHTQYF. The CDR3 coding sequence is TGTGCCAGTAGTATTGGACTAGCGGGGGACTCCCATACGCAGTATTTT.

This sequence joins TRBV4-1 and TRBJ1-2, with no clear D. Trimming took off 2 bases at V and 8 bases at J, with 12 bases between the two ends. The CDR3 is 13 residues long. Germline CDR1 reads MGHRA; CDR2 reads YSYEKL. CDR3 nucleotide sequence: TGCGCCAGCAGCCAAACTACAAAGTTGGGCTACACCTTC. Its translation is CASSQTTKLGYTF.

This clone has only a few counts. The CDR3 spells CASSLAGGNTEAFF. The CDR3 bases are TGTGCCAGCAGCCTTGCAGGGGGTAACACTGAAGCTTTCTTT. This chain uses TRBV6-2 or TRBV6-3 with TRBJ1-1; 7 bases are shared with TRBD1. Germline V gives CDR1 MNHEY, CDR2 SVGEGT. With V trimmed by 6 bases and J by 2 bases, 6 bases remained unmatched. This CDR3 contains 14 residues.

This chain connects TRBV12-3 or TRBV12-4 to TRBJ2-3, with D hard to call. The CDR3 totals 11 residues. V dropped 6 bases and J dropped 5 bases, with 6 bases sitting between them. Here the CDR3 reads CASREQDTQYF. CDR3 nucleotide sequence: TGTGCCAGCAGAGAACAAGATACGCAGTATTTT.

V and J are TRBV27 and TRBJ1-5; D is undetermined. The germline V gene encodes CDR1 MNHEY and CDR2 SMNVEV (reference sequence). V lost 0 bases and J lost 5, with 5 bases in between. The CDR3 sequence is 13 residues long. The CDR3, as DNA: TGTGCCAGCAGTTTATCCCGAGATCAGCCCCAGCATTTT. Its translation: CASSLSRDQPQHF.

This clone occurred once. The chain has TRBV5-5 and TRBJ1-2; a possible D gene is TRBD1 (6 bases). The CDR3 has 14 amino acids. Germline CDR1 SGHKS, CDR2 YYEKEE (reference sequence). The V end lost 0 bases, the J end lost 4 bases, and 10 bases lay between the germline ends. The CDR3: CASSLVGQSYGYTF. CDR3 bases: TGTGCCAGCAGCTTGGTTGGACAGTCCTATGGCTACACCTTC.

The chain is built from TRBV6-6 and TRBJ1-1; D call uncertain. The ends were cut back, 7 bases at V and 4 bases at J, with 13 bases in the middle. The CDR3 loop spans 13 amino acids. Per the germline V gene, CDR1 is MNHNY and CDR2 is SVGAGI (reference sequence). In nucleotides, the CDR3 is TGTGCCAGCACCGACACTGGTAGCACTGAAGCTTTCTTT. It specifies CASTDTGSTEAFF.

J is TRBJ1-2 and V is TRBV24-1; no firm D call. Germline CDR1 and CDR2: KGHDR and SFDVKD. Trimming removed 5 bases from V and 4 bases from J, with 13 bases in between. The CDR3 covers 14 residues. The CDR3 spells CATSANMRSYGYTF. The CDR3 DNA sequence: TGTGCCACCAGTGCTAATATGAGGTCCTATGGCTACACCTTC.

J is TRBJ1-1 and V is TRBV11-3; D unclear. CDR3 length: 15 amino acids. V was cut by 6 bases and J by 0 bases, with 14 bases left in between. Per germline, CDR1 SGHNT and CDR2 YENEEA. For the CDR3, the DNA is TGTGCCAGCAGAACTACCTTGGTCATGAACACTGAAGCTTTCTTT. Translation gives CASRTTLVMNTEAFF.

This chain joins TRBV11-3 and TRBJ2-3; D possibly corresponds to TRBD2 (6 bases). Germline V gene sequence: CDR1 SGHNT, CDR2 YENEEA. V was pared by 4 bases and J by 2 bases, with 22 bases between. This CDR3 is built from 18 residues. The CDR3 region is CASSSYIHGGAPTDTQYF. The CDR3 coding sequence is TGTGCCAGCAGCTCCTACATACACGGGGGAGCTCCCACAGATACGCAGTATTTT.

A single count supports this clone. The rearrangement links TRBV11-3 to TRBJ2-1; no clear D gene. V lost 9 bases to trimming and J lost 0 bases, with 15 bases between them. Germline-derived CDR1 and CDR2 are SGHNT and YENEEA. CDR3 length: 15 residues. The CDR3 coding sequence is TGTGCCAGTAGAGCATCCCTACGCTCCTACAATGAGCAGTTCTTC. Its protein is CASRASLRSYNEQFF.

The rearrangement links TRBV19 to TRBJ1-1, with 9 positions matching TRBD1. J lost 2 bases, V lost 5 bases, and 9 bases had no gene match. The CDR3 totals 16 residues. Germline V CDR1 and CDR2: LNHDA, SQIVND (reference sequence). The DNA of the CDR3 is TGTGCCAGTAGTCTGGGGGGGACAGGGAAAAACACTGAAGCTTTCTTT. Its translation is CASSLGGTGKNTEAFF.

V usage is TRBV7-7 and J usage is TRBJ1-5, with D possibly TRBD1 on 5 matching bases. Trimming left V 1 base short and J 0 bases short, with 7 bases between. Germline V gene sequence: CDR1 SSHAT, CDR2 FNYEAQ (reference sequence). The CDR3 sequence is 15 residues long. The CDR3 nucleotides read TGTGCCAGCAGCTTAGGACAGTATAGCAATCAGCCCCAGCATTTT. Amino acid sequence: CASSLGQYSNQPQHF.

The chain carries TRBV30 and TRBJ1-4; TRBD1 matches at 11 bases. The germline CDR1 and CDR2 sequences are GTSNPN and SVGIG (reference sequence). Trimming took 4 bases from V and 5 from J; bases not matched to a gene: 12. CDR3 size: 17 residues. The CDR3 nucleotides are TGTGCCTGGACCGCCCGGGACAGGGGGAGATTGAATGAAAAACTGTTTTTT. This sequence encodes CAWTARDRGRLNEKLFF.

The rearrangement uses TRBV13 and TRBJ2-1; D is undetermined. The germline V gene encodes CDR1 PRHDT and CDR2 FYEKMQ (reference sequence). The CDR3 runs 12 residues. Trimming took 5 bases from V and 8 from J, leaving 10 bases between them. The CDR3 sequence is CASSPSVYEQFF. The CDR3 DNA follows: TGTGCCAGCAGCCCCTCCGTCTATGAGCAGTTCTTC.